The sequence of this TCR beta chain was determined in a study of CD8 T cells in ankylosing spondylitis. A note on this clonotype: As yet, its antigen is unknown.

Findings of the study overall: For ankylosing spondylitis blood, a TCR beta motif of seven to nine highly homologous variants appeared characteristic.

MiXCR was run by TCRdb on the 5' RACE reads, yielding one entry per CDR3 protein. Here the sample spans 750,000 to 850,000 distinct CDR3 sequences, around 11% being singletons. The CDR3 has 12 amino acids. V dropped 5 bases and J dropped 6 bases, with 10 bases sitting between them. CDR1 and CDR2 from the germline V gene are SQVTM and ANQGSEA. The chain recombines TRBV29-1 with TRBJ1-4, with D unresolved. This receptor was obtained from a male donor with ankylosing spondylitis. Specimen: blood, either unsorted or a sorted T cell fraction (not recorded which). CDR3: CSVWYGDEKLFF. Written as DNA, the CDR3 is TGCAGCGTTTGGTATGGCGATGAAAAACTGTTTTTT.